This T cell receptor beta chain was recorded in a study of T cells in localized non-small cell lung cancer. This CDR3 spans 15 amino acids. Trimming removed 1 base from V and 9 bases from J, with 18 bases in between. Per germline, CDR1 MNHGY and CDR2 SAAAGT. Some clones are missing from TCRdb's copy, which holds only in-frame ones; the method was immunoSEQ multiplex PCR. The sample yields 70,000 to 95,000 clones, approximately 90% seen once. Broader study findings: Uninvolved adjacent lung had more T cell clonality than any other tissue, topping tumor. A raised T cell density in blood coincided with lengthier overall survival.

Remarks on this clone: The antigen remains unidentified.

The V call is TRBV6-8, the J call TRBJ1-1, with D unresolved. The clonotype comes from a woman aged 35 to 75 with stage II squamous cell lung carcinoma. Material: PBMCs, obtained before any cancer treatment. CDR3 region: CASSYYKRIGNKAFF. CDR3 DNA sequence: TGTGCCAGCAGTTACTACAAACGAATAGGGAATAAAGCTTTCTTT.